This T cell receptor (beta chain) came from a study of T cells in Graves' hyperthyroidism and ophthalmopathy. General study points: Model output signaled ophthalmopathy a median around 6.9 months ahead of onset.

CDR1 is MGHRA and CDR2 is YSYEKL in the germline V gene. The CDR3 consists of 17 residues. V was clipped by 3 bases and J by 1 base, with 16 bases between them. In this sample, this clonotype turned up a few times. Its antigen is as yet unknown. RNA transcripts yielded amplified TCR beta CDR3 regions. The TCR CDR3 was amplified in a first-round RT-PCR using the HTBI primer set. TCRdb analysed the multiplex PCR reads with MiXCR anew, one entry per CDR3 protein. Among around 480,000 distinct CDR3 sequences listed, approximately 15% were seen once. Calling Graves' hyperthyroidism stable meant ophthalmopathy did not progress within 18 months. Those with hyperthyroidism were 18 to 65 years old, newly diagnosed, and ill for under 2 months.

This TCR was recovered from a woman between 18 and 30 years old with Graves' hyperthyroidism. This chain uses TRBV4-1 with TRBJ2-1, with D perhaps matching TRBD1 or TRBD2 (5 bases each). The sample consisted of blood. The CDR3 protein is CASSHVRGVSSYNEQFF. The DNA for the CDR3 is TGCGCCAGCAGCCACGTGAGAGGGGTCTCGTCCTACAATGAGCAGTTCTTC.